The rows below give T cell receptor beta chains drawn from one sample of a study of blood T cell repertoires in COVID-19. Measured with immunoSEQ multiplex PCR; TCRdb has only the in-frame clones, and not every one. The sample records more than 200,000 clones, around 81% being singletons. What was sequenced was peripheral blood. Receptors originate from a man over 45 with active or convalescent COVID-19. Each CDR3 is given with its conserved first and last residue. The D gene is left open where the match is weak. Size values are once, few and many counts, or a class for expanded clones, and some rows have none.

size,D,V,J,CDR3,DNA
NA,TRBD1,TRBV5-1,TRBJ2-7,CASSSGQGLREQYF,TGCGCCAGCAGCTCGGGACAGGGACTTCGGGAGCAGTACTTC
NA,TRBD1,TRBV5-1,TRBJ2-3,CASSLTGMADTQYF,TGCGCCAGCAGTTTGACAGGGATGGCAGATACGCAGTATTTT
NA,NA,TRBV18,TRBJ2-2,CASSPDSPGELFF,TGTGCCAGCTCACCGGACAGTCCAGGGGAGCTGTTTTTT
once,NA,TRBV2,TRBJ2-5,CASRVQGNPQYF,TGTGCCAGCAGAGTTCAGGGAAATCCCCAGTACTTC
NA,TRBD1,TRBV6-6,TRBJ1-1,CASSYFDRANTEAFF,TGTGCCAGCAGTTACTTTGACAGGGCGAACACTGAAGCTTTCTTT
NA,TRBD1,TRBV15,TRBJ2-7,CATSPDRAGEQYF,TGTGCCACCAGTCCGGACAGGGCGGGCGAGCAGTACTTC
NA,NA,TRBV15,TRBJ2-7,CATSRDPRGEQYF,TGTGCCACCAGCAGAGATCCCCGGGGGGAGCAGTACTTC
few,TRBD1,TRBV2,TRBJ1-6,CASRTGTGVNSPLHF,TGTGCCAGCAGAACCGGGACAGGGGTTAATTCACCCCTCCACTTT
NA,NA,TRBV5-5,TRBJ2-7,CASSLVSRQYEQYF,TGTGCCAGCAGCTTGGTATCGAGGCAGTACGAGCAGTACTTC
once,NA,TRBV4-2,TRBJ1-1,CASSLPRGNTEAFF,TGTGCCAGCAGCCTTCCTAGGGGAAACACTGAAGCTTTCTTT
NA,NA,TRBV30,TRBJ2-3,CAWSISTHTQYF,TGTGCCTGGAGTATTTCTACTCATACGCAGTATTTT
NA,TRBD1,TRBV13,TRBJ2-7,CASSLEPGGVHF,TGTGCCAGCAGCTTAGAGCCAGGGGGCGTACACTTC
NA,NA,TRBV7-8,TRBJ1-2,CASSFSGEDYGYTF,TGTGCCAGCAGCTTTAGCGGGGAAGACTATGGCTACACCTTC
NA,NA,TRBV29-1,TRBJ1-1,CSVATPDGYTEAFF,TGCAGCGTTGCAACACCCGACGGGTACACTGAAGCTTTCTTT
NA,TRBD1,TRBV29-1,TRBJ2-5,CSVEDVLWEDRVVETQYF,TGCAGCGTTGAAGATGTTTTATGGGAGGACAGGGTTGTTGAGACCCAGTACTTC
NA,NA,TRBV28,TRBJ1-4,CASSSGIAGGEKLFF,TGTGCCAGCAGTTCGGGAATCGCGGGGGGGGAAAAACTGTTTTTT
NA,TRBD1,TRBV2,TRBJ2-5,CASVPRTGVGETQYF,TGTGCCAGCGTTCCCCGGACAGGGGTGGGGGAGACCCAGTACTTC
once,TRBD1,TRBV7-9,TRBJ2-2,CASTESRTGGTGELFF,TGTGCCAGCACCGAGTCCAGGACAGGGGGAACCGGGGAGCTGTTTTTT
many,NA,TRBV19,TRBJ1-5,CASSIPGRDRQPQHF,TGTGCCAGTAGTATCCCCGGGAGGGATCGTCAGCCCCAGCATTTT
NA,NA,TRBV3-1/TRBV3-2,TRBJ1-6,CASSQDLAGNSPLHF,TGTGCCAGCAGCCAAGATCTGGCAGGGAATTCACCCCTCCACTTT
NA,TRBD1,TRBV5-5,TRBJ1-5,CASSSSPDRLNQPQHF,TGTGCCAGCAGCTCTTCTCCGGACAGGCTAAATCAGCCCCAGCATTTT
NA,NA,TRBV5-1,TRBJ2-5,CASSSGDSQETQYF,TGCGCCAGCAGCTCGGGGGACAGCCAAGAGACCCAGTACTTC